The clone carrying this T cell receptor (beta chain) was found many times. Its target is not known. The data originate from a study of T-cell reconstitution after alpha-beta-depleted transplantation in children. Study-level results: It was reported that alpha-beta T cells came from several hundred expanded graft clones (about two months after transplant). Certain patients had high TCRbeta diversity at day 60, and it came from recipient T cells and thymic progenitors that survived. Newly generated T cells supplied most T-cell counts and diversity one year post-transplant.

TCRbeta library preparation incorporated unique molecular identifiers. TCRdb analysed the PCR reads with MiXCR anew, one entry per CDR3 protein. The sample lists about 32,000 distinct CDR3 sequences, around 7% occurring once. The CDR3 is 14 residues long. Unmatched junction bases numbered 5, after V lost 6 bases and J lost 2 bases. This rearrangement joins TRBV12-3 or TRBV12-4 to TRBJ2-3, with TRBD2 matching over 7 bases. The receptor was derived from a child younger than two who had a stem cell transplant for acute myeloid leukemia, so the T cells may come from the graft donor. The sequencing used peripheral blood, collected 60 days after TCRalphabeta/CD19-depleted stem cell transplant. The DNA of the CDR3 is TGTGCCAGCAGGGGAGCGGGAACCACAGATACGCAGTATTTT. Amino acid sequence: CASRGAGTTDTQYF.